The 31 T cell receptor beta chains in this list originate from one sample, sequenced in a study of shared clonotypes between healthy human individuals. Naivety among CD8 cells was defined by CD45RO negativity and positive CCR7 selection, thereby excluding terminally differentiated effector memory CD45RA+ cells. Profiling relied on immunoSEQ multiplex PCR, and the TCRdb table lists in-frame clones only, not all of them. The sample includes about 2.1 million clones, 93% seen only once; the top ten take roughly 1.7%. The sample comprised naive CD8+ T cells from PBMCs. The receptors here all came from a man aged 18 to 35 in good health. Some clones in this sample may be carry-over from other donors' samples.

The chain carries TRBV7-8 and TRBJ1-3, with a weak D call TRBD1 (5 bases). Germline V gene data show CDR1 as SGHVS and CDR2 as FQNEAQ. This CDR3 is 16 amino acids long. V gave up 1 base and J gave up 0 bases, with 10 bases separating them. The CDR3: CASSLVGGTSGNTIYF. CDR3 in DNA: TGTGCCAGCAGCTTAGTCGGGGGGACCTCTGGAAACACCATATATTTT.

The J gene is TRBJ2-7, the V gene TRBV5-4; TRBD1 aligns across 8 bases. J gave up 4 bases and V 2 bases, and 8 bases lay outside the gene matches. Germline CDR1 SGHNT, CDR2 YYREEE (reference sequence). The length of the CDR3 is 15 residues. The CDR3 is CASSLRTGIKYEQYF. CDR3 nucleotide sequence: TGTGCCAGCAGCTTACGGACAGGGATAAAGTACGAGCAGTACTTC.

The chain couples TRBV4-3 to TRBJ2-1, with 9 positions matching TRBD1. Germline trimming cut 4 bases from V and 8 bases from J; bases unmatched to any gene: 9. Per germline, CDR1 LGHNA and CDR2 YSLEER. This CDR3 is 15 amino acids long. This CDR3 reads CASSPRQGGRDEQFF. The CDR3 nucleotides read TGCGCCAGCAGCCCCCGACAGGGGGGGAGGGATGAGCAGTTCTTC.

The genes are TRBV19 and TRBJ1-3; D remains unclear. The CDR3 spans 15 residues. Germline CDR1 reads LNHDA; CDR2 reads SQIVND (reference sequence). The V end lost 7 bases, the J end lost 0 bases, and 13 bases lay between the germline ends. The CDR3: CASIETPTSGNTIYF. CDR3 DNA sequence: TGTGCCAGTATCGAGACCCCCACCTCTGGAAACACCATATATTTT.

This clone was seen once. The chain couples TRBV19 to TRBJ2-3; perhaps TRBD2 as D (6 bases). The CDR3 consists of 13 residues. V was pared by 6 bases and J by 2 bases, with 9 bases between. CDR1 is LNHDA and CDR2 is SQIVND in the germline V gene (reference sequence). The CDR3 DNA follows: TGTGCCAGTAGGCTAGCGAACACAGATACGCAGTATTTT. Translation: CASRLANTDTQYF. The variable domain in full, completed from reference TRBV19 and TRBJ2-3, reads DGGITQSPKYLFRKEGQNVTLSCEQNLNHDAMYWYRQDPGQGLRLIYYSQIVNDFQKGDIAEGYSVSREKKESFPLTVTSAQKNPTAFYLCASRLANTDTQYFGPGTRLTVL.

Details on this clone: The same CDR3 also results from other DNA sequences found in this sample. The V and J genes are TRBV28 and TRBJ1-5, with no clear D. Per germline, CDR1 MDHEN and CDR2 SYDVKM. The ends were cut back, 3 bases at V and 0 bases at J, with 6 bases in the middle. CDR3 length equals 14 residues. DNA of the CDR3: TGTGCCAGCAGTTTCCACGTTAGCAATCAGCCCCAGCATTTT. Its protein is CASSFHVSNQPQHF.

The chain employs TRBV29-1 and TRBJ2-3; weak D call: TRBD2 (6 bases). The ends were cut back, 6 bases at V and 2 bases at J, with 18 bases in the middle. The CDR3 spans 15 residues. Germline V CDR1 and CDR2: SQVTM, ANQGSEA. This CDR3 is CSVETGLMVTDTQYF. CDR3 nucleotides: TGCAGCGTCGAAACGGGACTCATGGTCACAGATACGCAGTATTTT.

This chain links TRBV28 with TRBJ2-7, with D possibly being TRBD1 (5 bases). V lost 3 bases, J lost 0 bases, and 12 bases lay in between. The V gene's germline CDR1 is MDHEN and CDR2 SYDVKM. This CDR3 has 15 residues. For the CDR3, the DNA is TGTGCCAGCAGTTTGTCCCAGGGCGGCTCCTACGAGCAGTACTTC. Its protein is CASSLSQGGSYEQYF.

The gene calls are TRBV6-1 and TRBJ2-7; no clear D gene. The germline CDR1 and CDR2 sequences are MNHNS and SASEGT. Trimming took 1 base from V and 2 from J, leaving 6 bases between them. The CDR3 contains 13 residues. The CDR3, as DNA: TGTGCCAGCAGTGAAGGAATAGCCTACGAGCAGTACTTC. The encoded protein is CASSEGIAYEQYF.

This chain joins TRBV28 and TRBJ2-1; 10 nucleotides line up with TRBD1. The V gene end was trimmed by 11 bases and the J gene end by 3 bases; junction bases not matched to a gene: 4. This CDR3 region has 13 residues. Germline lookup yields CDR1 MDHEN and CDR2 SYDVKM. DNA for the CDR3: TGTGCCCCCGGGACAGGGGACTACAATGAGCAGTTCTTC. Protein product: CAPGTGDYNEQFF.

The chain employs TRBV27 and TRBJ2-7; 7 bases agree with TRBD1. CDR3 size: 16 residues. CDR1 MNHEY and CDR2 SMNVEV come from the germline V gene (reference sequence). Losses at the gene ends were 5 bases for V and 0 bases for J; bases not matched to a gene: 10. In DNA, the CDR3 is TGTGCCAGCAGTCCCACCTTGGACAGGAGCTCCTACGAGCAGTACTTC. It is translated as CASSPTLDRSSYEQYF.

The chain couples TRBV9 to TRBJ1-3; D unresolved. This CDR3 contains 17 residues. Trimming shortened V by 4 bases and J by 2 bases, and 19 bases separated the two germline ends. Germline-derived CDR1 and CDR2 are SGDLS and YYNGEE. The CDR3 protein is CASSLSKLGDTGNTIYF. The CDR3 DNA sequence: TGTGCCAGCAGCTTATCAAAATTAGGAGATACTGGAAACACCATATATTTT.

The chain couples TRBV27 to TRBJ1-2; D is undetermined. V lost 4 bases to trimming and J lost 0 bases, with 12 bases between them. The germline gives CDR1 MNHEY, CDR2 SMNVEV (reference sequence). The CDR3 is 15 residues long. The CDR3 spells CASSYLDGANYGYTF. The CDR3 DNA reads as TGTGCCAGCAGTTACTTGGACGGCGCTAACTATGGCTACACCTTC.

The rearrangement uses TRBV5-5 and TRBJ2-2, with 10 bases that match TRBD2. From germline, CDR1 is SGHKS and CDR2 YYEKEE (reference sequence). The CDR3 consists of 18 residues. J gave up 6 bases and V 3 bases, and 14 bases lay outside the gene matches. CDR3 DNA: TGTGCCAGCAGCTCTAAGGAAGGGCTAGCGGGAGTTTCCGGGGAGCTGTTTTTT. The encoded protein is CASSSKEGLAGVSGELFF.

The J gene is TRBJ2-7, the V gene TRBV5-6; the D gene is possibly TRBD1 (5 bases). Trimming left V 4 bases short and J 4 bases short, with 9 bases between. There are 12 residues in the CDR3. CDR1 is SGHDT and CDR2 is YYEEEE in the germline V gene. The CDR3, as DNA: TGTGCCAGCAGCGAGCAGGGTTACGAGCAGTACTTC. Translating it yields CASSEQGYEQYF. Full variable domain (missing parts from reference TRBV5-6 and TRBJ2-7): DAGVTQSPTHLIKTRGQQVTLRCSPKSGHDTVSWYQQALGQGPQFIFQYYEEEERQRGNFPDRFSGHQFPNYSSELNVNALLLGDSALYLCASSEQGYEQYFGPGTRLTVT.

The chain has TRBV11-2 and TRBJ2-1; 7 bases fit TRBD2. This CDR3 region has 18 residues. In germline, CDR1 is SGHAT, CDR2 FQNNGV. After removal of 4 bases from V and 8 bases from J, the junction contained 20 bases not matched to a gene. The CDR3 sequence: CASSSTGAGKSNLHEQFF. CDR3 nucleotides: TGTGCCAGCAGCTCCACTGGAGCGGGAAAGTCTAATCTACATGAGCAGTTCTTC.

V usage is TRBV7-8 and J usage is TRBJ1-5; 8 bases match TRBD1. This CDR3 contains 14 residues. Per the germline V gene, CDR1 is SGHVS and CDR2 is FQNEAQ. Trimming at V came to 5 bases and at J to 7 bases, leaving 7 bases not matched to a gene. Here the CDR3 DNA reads TGTGCCAGCAGCGCGATACAGGGGGTACAGCCCCAGCATTTT. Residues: CASSAIQGVQPQHF.

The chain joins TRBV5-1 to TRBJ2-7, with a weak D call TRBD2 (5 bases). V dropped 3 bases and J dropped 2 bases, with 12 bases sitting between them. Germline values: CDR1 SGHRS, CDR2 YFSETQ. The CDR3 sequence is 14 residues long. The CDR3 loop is CASSYSGGTYEQYF. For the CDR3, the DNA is TGCGCCAGCAGCTACAGCGGAGGTACCTACGAGCAGTACTTC.

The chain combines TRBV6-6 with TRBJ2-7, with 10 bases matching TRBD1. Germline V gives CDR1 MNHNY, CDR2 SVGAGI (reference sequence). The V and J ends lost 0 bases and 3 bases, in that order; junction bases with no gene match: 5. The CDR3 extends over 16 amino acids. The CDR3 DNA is TGTGCCAGCAGTTACTCGATGGGACAGGGGAACTACGAGCAGTACTTC. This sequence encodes CASSYSMGQGNYEQYF.

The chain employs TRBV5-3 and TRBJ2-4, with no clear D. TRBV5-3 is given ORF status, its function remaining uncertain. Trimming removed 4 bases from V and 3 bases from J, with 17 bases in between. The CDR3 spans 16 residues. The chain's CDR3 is CARSSTEERNKNIQYF. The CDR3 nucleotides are TGTGCCAGAAGCAGCACCGAAGAACGTAACAAAAACATTCAGTACTTC.

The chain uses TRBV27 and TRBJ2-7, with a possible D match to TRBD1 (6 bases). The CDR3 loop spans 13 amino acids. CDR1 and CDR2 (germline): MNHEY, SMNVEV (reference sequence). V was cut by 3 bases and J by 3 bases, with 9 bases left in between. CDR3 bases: TGTGCCAGCAGTTTTGAGGGGGACTACGAGCAGTACTTC. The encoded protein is CASSFEGDYEQYF.

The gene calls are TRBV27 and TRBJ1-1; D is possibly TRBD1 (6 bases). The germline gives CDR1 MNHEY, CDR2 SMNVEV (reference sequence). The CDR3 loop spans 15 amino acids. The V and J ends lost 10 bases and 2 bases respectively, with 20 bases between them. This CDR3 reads CATAPLDRFNTEAFF. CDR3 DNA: TGTGCCACCGCACCATTGGACAGATTTAACACTGAAGCTTTCTTT.

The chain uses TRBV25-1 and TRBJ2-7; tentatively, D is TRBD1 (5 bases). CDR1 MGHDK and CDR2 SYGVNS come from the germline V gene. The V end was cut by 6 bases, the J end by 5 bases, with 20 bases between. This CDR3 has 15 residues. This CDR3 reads CASSPPDSSRNEQYF. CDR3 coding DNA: TGTGCCAGCAGCCCCCCCGACAGTTCGAGGAACGAGCAGTACTTC.

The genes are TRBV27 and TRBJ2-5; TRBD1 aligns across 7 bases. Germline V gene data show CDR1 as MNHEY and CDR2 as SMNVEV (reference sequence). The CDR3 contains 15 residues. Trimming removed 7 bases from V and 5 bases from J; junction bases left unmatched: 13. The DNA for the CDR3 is TGTGCCAGCATTGATACAGGGGCCATCTTCGAGACCCAGTACTTC. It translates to CASIDTGAIFETQYF.

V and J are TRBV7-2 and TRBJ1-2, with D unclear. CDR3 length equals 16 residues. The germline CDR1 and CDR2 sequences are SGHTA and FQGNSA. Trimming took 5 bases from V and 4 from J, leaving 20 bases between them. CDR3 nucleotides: TGTGCCAGCAGCCTCGCCAGTCGAGCGGTCGTCTATGGCTACACCTTC. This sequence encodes CASSLASRAVVYGYTF. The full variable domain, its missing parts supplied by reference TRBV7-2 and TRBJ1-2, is GAGVSQSPSNKVTEKGKDVELRCDPISGHTALYWYRQSLGQGLEFLIYFQGNSAPDKSGLPSDRFSAERTGGSVSTLTIQRTQQEDSAVYLCASSLASRAVVYGYTFGSGTRLTVV.

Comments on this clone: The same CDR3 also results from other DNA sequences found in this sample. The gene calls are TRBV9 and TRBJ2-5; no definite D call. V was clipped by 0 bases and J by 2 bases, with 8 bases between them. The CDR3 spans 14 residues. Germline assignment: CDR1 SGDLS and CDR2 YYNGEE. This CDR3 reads CASSVASSQETQYF. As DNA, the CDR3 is TGTGCCAGCAGCGTAGCTTCCAGTCAAGAGACCCAGTACTTC.

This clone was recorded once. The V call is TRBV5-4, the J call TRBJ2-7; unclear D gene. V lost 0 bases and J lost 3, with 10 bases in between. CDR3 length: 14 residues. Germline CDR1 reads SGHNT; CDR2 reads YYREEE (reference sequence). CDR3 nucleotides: TGTGCCAGCAGCTTGGATCGCAGTGGCTACGAGCAGTACTTC. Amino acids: CASSLDRSGYEQYF.

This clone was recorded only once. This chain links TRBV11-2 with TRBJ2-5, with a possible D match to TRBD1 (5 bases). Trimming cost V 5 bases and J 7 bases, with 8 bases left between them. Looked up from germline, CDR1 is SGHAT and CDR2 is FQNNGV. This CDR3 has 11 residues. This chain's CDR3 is CASSETGTQYF. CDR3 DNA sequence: TGTGCCAGCAGCGAAACAGGGACCCAGTACTTC.

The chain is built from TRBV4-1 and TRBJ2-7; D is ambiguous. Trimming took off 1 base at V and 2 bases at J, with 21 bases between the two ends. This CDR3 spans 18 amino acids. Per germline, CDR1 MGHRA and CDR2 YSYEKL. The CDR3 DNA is TGCGCCAGCAGCCAAGTCCTCCTCCGGGCTTCGAACCCCTACGAGCAGTACTTC. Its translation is CASSQVLLRASNPYEQYF.

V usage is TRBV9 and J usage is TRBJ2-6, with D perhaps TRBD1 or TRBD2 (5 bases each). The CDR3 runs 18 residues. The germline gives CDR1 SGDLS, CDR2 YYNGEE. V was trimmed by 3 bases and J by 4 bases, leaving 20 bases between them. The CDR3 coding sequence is TGTGCCAGCAGCGAAGGGGTTGGGGACCACCGAGGGGCCAACGTCCTGACTTTC. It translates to CASSEGVGDHRGANVLTF.

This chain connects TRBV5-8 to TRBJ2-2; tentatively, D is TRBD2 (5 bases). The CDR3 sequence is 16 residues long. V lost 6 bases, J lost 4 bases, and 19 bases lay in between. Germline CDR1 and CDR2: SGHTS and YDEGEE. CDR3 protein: CASNPGPAGLTGELFF. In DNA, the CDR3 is TGTGCCAGCAACCCCGGTCCGGCAGGACTCACCGGGGAGCTGTTTTTT.